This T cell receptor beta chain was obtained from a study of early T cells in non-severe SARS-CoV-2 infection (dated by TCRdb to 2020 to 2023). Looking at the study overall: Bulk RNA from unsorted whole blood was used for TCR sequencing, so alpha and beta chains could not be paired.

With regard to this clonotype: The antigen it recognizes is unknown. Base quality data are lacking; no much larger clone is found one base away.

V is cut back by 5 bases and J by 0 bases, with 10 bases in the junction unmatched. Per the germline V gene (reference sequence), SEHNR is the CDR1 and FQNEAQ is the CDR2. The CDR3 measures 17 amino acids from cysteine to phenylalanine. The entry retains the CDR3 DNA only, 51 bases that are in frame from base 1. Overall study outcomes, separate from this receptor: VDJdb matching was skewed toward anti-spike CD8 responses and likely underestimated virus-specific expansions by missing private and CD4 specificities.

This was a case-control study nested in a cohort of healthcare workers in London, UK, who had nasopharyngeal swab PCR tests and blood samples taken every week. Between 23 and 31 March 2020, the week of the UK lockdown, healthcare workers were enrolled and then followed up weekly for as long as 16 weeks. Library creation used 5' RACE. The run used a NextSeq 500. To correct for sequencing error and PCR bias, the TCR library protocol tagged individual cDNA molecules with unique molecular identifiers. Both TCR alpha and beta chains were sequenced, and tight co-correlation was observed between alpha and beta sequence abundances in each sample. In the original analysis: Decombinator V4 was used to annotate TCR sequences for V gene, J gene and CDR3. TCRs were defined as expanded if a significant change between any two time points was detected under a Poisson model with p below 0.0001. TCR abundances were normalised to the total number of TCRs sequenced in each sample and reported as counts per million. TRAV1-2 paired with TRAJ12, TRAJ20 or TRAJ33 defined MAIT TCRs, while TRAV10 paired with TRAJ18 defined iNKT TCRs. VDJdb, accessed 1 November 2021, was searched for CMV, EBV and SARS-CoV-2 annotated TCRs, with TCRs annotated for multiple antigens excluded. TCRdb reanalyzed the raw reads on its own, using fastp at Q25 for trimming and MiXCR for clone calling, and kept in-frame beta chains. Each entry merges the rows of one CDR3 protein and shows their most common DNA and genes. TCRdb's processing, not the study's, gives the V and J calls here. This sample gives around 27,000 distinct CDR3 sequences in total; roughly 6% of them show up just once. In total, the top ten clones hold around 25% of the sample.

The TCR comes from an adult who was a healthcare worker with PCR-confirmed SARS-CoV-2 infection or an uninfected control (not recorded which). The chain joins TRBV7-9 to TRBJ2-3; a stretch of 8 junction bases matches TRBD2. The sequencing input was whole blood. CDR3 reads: CASSPGLARTSTDTQYF. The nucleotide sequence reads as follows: TGTGCCAGCAGCCCAGGACTAGCCCGTACTAGCACAGATACGCAGTATTTT.